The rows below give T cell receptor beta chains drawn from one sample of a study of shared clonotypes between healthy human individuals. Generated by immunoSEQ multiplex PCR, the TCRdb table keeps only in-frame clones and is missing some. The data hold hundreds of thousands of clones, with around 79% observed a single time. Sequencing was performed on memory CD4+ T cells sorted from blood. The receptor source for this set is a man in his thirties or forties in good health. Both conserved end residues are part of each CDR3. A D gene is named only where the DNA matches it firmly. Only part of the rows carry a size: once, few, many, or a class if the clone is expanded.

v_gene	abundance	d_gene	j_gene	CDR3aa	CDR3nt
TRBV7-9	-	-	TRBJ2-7	CASSPGHSSYEQYF	TGTGCCAGCAGCCCGGGACATAGCTCCTACGAGCAGTACTTC
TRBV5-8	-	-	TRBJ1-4	CASSFLGGGFSEKLFF	TGTGCCAGCAGCTTCCTTGGTGGGGGGTTTTCGGAAAAACTGTTTTTT
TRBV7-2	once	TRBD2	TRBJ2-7	CASSLTALAGGSYEQYF	TGTGCCAGCAGCTTAACTGCATTGGCGGGGGGGTCCTACGAGCAGTACTTC
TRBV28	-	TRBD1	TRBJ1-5	CASSFGTGVQPQHF	TGTGCCAGCAGCTTCGGGACAGGGGTACAGCCCCAGCATTTT
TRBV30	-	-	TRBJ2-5	CAWSGGVGTQYF	TGTGCCTGGAGTGGAGGTGTCGGGACCCAGTACTTC
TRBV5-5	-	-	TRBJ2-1	CASSFQTRVFF	TGTGCCAGCAGCTTTCAAACCCGGGTGTTCTTC
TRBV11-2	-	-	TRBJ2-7	CASRSLGVYEQYF	TGTGCCAGCAGATCATTAGGCGTGTACGAGCAGTACTTC
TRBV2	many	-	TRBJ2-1	CASSVGHRNNEQFF	TGTGCCAGCAGTGTTGGACACAGGAACAATGAGCAGTTCTTC
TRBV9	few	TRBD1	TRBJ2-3	CASSADRGRTDTQYF	TGTGCCAGCAGCGCCGACAGGGGGCGGACAGATACGCAGTATTTT
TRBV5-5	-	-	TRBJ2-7	CASSLGAGFYEQYF	TGTGCCAGCAGCTTGGGGGCAGGGTTCTACGAGCAGTACTTC
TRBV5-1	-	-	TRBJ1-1	CASSLGDRTTEAFF	TGCGCCAGCAGCTTGGGCGACAGAACCACTGAAGCTTTCTTT
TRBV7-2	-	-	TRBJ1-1	CASSPGPGRMNTEAFF	TGTGCCAGCAGCCCGGGCCCCGGGCGGATGAACACTGAAGCTTTCTTT
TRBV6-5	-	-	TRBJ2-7	CASSYSFGFHNYEQYF	TGTGCCAGCAGTTACTCGTTCGGTTTTCATAACTACGAGCAGTACTTC
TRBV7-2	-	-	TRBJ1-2	CASSRDTGYTF	TGTGCCAGCAGCCGAGATACAGGCTACACCTTC
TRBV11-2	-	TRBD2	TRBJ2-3	CASSPGLAGTDTQYF	TGTGCCAGCAGCCCGGGACTAGCGGGCACAGATACGCAGTATTTT
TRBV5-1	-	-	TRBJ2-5	CASSFNFAETQYF	TGCGCCAGCAGCTTCAATTTTGCGGAGACCCAGTACTTC